The subject of this entry is one T cell receptor beta chain. This entry comes from a study of CD8 T cells in Susac syndrome. The trim removed 6 bases at V and 5 bases at J, leaving 15 bases unmatched. The CDR3 extends over 15 amino acids. The germline V gene encodes CDR1 SQVTM and CDR2 ANQGSEA. Random-hexamer reverse transcription was applied to roughly 0.45 to 1 ug RNA. In TCRdb, the immunoSEQ multiplex PCR reads were re-called with MiXCR into one record per CDR3 protein. Among 75,000 to 95,000 distinct CDR3 sequences, 95% to 96% were seen once, and the ten largest hold about 0.65%. This chain joins TRBV29-1 and TRBJ1-1; 7 positions agree with TRBD1. The sample was CD8+ T cells from PBMCs. The receptor's source is a human donor with Susac syndrome. The CDR3 DNA sequence: TGCAGCGTGGGGAGGGCAGGGGGAGCAGAAACTGAAGCTTTCTTT. Amino acid sequence: CSVGRAGGAETEAFF. Full variable domain (missing parts from reference TRBV29-1 and TRBJ1-1): SAVISQKPSRDICQRGTSLTIQCQVDSQVTMMFWYRQQPGQSLTLIATANQGSEATYESGFVIDKFPISRPNLTFSTLTVSNMSPEDSSIYLCSVGRAGGAETEAFFGQGTRLTVV.